The 20 T cell receptor beta chains listed next were all sequenced from one sample in a study of cytomegalovirus exposure and HLA in healthy donors. PCR employed 60 Vbeta and 13 Jbeta primers. Here immunoSEQ multiplex PCR was the method, and the copy in TCRdb shows in-frame clones only, minus some. The sample gives hundreds of thousands of clones, approximately 68% of which show up once; roughly 1.9% is in the top ten. The sample was PBMCs. These receptors came from a woman aged 30 to 39 in good health and CMV-seronegative.

The genes are TRBV19 and TRBJ1-2; 7 positions agree with TRBD1. The CDR3 sequence is 14 residues long. CDR1 LNHDA and CDR2 SQIVND come from the germline V gene (reference sequence). V was pared by 6 bases and J by 0 bases, with 4 bases of the junction left unmatched. The CDR3 DNA sequence: TGTGCCAGTAGCCGGGGACAGCCTAACTATGGCTACACCTTC. This codes for CASSRGQPNYGYTF.

This clone was found a few times. The V call is TRBV10-3, the J call TRBJ1-1; D is undetermined. V was pared by 1 base and J by 1 base, with 4 bases between. Germline V gene data show CDR1 as ENHRY and CDR2 as SYGVKD. CDR3 size: 13 residues. CDR3 bases: TGTGCCATCAGTGAGTTCGGGAACACTGAAGCTTTCTTT. The encoded protein is CAISEFGNTEAFF.

J is TRBJ1-2 and V is TRBV7-3; 7 positions match TRBD1. The germline V gene encodes CDR1 SGHTA and CDR2 FQGTGA. V was clipped by 2 bases and J by 2 bases; unmatched bases: 11. The CDR3 is 17 amino acids. CDR3: CASSLGGTEGANYGYTF. Here the CDR3 DNA reads TGTGCCAGCAGCTTAGGGGGTACTGAGGGGGCGAACTATGGCTACACCTTC.

As to this clone: With only one base between it and a far larger clone, this is likely a read error. Other DNA variants within this sample encode the same CDR3. The chain uses TRBV5-1 and TRBJ2-7; D is perhaps TRBD1 (6 bases). Germline lookup yields CDR1 SGHRS and CDR2 YFSETQ. CDR3 size: 15 residues. V was shortened by 0 bases and J by 6 bases, with 16 bases between the two germline ends. CDR3 amino acids: CASSLELGTGTEQYF. The CDR3 DNA follows: TGCGCCAGCAGCTTGGAGTTGGGAACAGGGACCGAGCAGTACTTC.

The chain joins TRBV6-5 to TRBJ2-7; 10 nucleotides line up with TRBD1. V trimming: 5 bases; J trimming: 7 bases; junction bases outside the gene matches: 11. Germline V gene data show CDR1 as MNHEY and CDR2 as SVGAGI. The CDR3 sequence is 15 residues long. DNA for the CDR3: TGTGCCAGCAGTAACCCGGGACAGGGGATGAAGGAGCAGTACTTC. This encodes CASSNPGQGMKEQYF.

CDR3 DNA: TGTGCCAGCAGTGCATTGGACAGGGCCGCGACTGAAGCTTTCTTT. Translated: CASSALDRAATEAFF. The chain is built from TRBV6-5 and TRBJ1-1, with 8 bases lining up with TRBD1. The CDR3 is 15 residues long. Germline V CDR1 and CDR2: MNHEY, SVGAGI. V shed 5 bases and J 5 bases; nucleotides not matched to a gene: 10.

The rearrangement links TRBV6-5 to TRBJ2-3; D gene ambiguous. This CDR3 region has 14 residues. Germline-derived CDR1 and CDR2 are MNHEY and SVGAGI. With 6 bases removed from V and 2 bases from J, the gap between germline ends came to 12 bases. Here the CDR3 reads CASRRIQYTDTQYF. The CDR3 region has the DNA TGTGCCAGCAGGAGGATCCAATACACAGATACGCAGTATTTT.

The chain joins TRBV5-1 to TRBJ1-4; 7 bases fit TRBD1. The CDR3 runs 16 residues. V shed 5 bases, J shed 8 bases, and the junction held 15 bases outside the gene matches. Germline assignment: CDR1 SGHRS and CDR2 YFSETQ. CDR3 amino acids: CASRENRGSGMEKLFF. The CDR3 nucleotides are TGCGCCAGCAGAGAGAACAGGGGTTCGGGAATGGAAAAACTGTTTTTT.

V is TRBV6-4 and J is TRBJ2-1; TRBD2 is a possible D gene (6 bases). The germline gives CDR1 MRHNA, CDR2 SNTAGT. The CDR3 loop spans 19 amino acids. Trimming stripped 6 bases from V and 10 bases from J, with 34 bases between. CDR3 residues: CASRTRTDRDSRGPGEQFF. CDR3 sequence (DNA): TGTGCCAGCAGAACTCGAACAGATCGGGACTCGCGGGGACCTGGGGAGCAGTTCTTC.

This chain's CDR3 is CASSHTQGRQETQYF. CDR3 sequence (DNA): TGTGCCAGCAGCCATACACAGGGGAGGCAAGAGACCCAGTACTTC. The genes are TRBV5-6 and TRBJ2-5, with a possible D match to TRBD1 (7 bases). V was clipped by 4 bases and J by 2 bases, with 15 bases between them. CDR1 and CDR2 from the germline V gene are SGHDT and YYEEEE. The CDR3 has 15 residues.

The chain combines TRBV7-3 with TRBJ2-7, with a possible D match to TRBD2 (5 bases). Trimming stripped 0 bases from V and 6 bases from J, with 9 bases between. The CDR3 sequence is 13 residues long. Looked up from germline, CDR1 is SGHTA and CDR2 is FQGTGA. In DNA form, the CDR3 reads TGTGCCAGCAGCTTAACAGGGAGTGGCGAGCAGTACTTC. The encoded protein is CASSLTGSGEQYF.

The chain joins TRBV6-1 to TRBJ2-1, with a possible D match to TRBD1 (6 bases). The CDR3 consists of 14 residues. V was pared by 2 bases and J by 8 bases, with 13 bases between. CDR1 and CDR2 from the germline V gene are MNHNS and SASEGT. The CDR3 DNA follows: TGTGCCAGCAGTGAACAAACCAGGGGCGATGAGCAGTTCTTC. It codes for CASSEQTRGDEQFF.

V gene TRBV7-3 combines with J gene TRBJ2-3, with TRBD2 identical over 16 bases. The CDR3 runs to 16 residues. The junction had 3 bases not matched to a gene; V was cut back by 5 bases and J by 4 bases. Germline-derived CDR1 and CDR2 are SGHTA and FQGTGA. CDR3 region: CASSPGTSGGADTQYF. The CDR3 coding sequence is TGTGCCAGCAGCCCAGGGACTAGCGGGGGGGCAGATACGCAGTATTTT.

This CDR3 is CASYRTANTGELFF. DNA for the CDR3: TGTGCCAGCTATAGGACTGCGAACACCGGGGAGCTGTTTTTT. The chain is built from TRBV2 and TRBJ2-2; TRBD2 is a possible D gene (5 bases). Trimming took off 8 bases at V and 0 bases at J, with 10 bases between the two ends. Germline V lookup: CDR1 SNHLY, CDR2 FYNNEI. This CDR3 contains 14 residues.

The rearrangement uses TRBV5-1 and TRBJ1-4, with 7 positions matching TRBD1. The V segment lost 3 bases and the J segment 4 bases; nucleotides outside the gene matches: 3. Germline lookup yields CDR1 SGHRS and CDR2 YFSETQ. The CDR3 loop spans 14 amino acids. The CDR3 DNA is TGCGCCAGCAGCTGGACAGGTAGTAATGAAAAACTGTTTTTT. Amino acid sequence: CASSWTGSNEKLFF. Together with reference TRBV5-1 and TRBJ1-4, the CDR3 gives the full variable domain: KAGVTQTPRYLIKTRGQQVTLSCSPISGHRSVSWYQQTPGQGLQFLFEYFSETQRNKGNFPGRFSGRQFSNSRSEMNVSTLELGDSALYLCASSWTGSNEKLFFGSGTQLSVL.

This chain links TRBV6-5 with TRBJ2-7; the D gene is possibly TRBD2 (7 bases). V gave up 7 bases and J gave up 2 bases, with 15 bases separating them. In germline, CDR1 is MNHEY, CDR2 SVGAGI. The CDR3 totals 14 residues. CDR3 sequence (DNA): TGTGCCAGCAAGGGGGTGGGGGGGACCTACGAGCAGTACTTC. As protein: CASKGVGGTYEQYF.

This clone has only a few counts. The chain employs TRBV4-2 and TRBJ2-3; 8 nucleotides match TRBD2. Germline values: CDR1 LGHNA, CDR2 YNFKEQ. The V gene end was trimmed by 7 bases and the J gene end by 1 base; junction bases not matched to a gene: 4. This CDR3 spans 14 amino acids. The CDR3 bases are TGTGCCAGCAAGCAACTAGCGGGCACAGATACGCAGTATTTT. It translates to CASKQLAGTDTQYF.

The chain links TRBV30 to TRBJ2-1; D ambiguous. Germline CDR1 GTSNPN, CDR2 SVGIG (reference sequence). The CDR3 sequence is 13 residues long. V was trimmed by 0 bases and J by 5 bases, leaving 8 bases between them. In DNA form, the CDR3 reads TGTGCCTGGAGTGTATGGCGGCACAATGAGCAGTTCTTC. It specifies CAWSVWRHNEQFF.

CDR3 in amino acids: CASSADSGLNTEAFF. The CDR3, as DNA: TGTGCCAGCAGTGCGGACTCCGGGCTGAACACTGAAGCTTTCTTT. The chain uses TRBV2 and TRBJ1-1; no reliable D call. Trimming pared 4 bases from V and 0 bases from J, leaving 12 bases between. Germline lookup yields CDR1 SNHLY and CDR2 FYNNEI. CDR3 size: 15 residues.

The gene calls are TRBV10-2 and TRBJ2-1; D is unclear. Trimming cost V 7 bases and J 0 bases, with 22 bases left between them. This CDR3 is built from 18 residues. Looked up from germline, CDR1 is WSHSY and CDR2 is SAAADI. CDR3 bases: TGCGCCAGCAAATCAACTTATCGAGCCGTTAGCTCCTACAATGAGCAGTTCTTC. This gives the protein CASKSTYRAVSSYNEQFF.